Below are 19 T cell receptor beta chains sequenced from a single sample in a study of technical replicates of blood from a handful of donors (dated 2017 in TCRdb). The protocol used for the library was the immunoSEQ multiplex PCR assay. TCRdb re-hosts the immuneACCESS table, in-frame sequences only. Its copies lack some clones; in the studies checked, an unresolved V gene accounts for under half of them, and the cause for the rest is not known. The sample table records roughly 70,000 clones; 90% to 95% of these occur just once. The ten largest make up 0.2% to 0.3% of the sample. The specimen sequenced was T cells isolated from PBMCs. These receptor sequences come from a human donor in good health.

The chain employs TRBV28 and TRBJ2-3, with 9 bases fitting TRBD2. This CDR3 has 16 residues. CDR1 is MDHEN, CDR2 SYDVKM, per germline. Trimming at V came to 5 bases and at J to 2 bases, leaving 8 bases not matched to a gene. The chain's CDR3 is CASSPLAGYLTDTQYF. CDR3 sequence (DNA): TGTGCCAGCAGTCCCCTAGCGGGATACCTCACAGATACGCAGTATTTT.

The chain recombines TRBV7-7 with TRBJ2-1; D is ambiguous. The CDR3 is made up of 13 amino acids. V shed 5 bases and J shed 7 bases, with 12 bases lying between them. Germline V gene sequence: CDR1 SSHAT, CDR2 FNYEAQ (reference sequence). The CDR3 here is CASSPLFQNEQFF. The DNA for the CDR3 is TGTGCCAGCAGCCCCCTATTCCAAAATGAGCAGTTCTTC.

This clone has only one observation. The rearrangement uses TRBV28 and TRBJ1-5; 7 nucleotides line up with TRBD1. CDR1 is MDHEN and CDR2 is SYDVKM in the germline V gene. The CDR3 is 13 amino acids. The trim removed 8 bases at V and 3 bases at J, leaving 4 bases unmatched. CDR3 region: CASLQGDNQPQHF. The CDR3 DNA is TGTGCCAGCCTCCAGGGGGACAATCAGCCCCAGCATTTT.

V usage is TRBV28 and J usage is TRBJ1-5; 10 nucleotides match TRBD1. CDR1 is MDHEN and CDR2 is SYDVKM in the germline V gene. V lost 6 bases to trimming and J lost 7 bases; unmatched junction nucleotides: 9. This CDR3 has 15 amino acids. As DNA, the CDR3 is TGTGCCAGCAGCCCTTTACGGGACAGGGGCCAGCCCCAGCATTTT. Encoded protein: CASSPLRDRGQPQHF.

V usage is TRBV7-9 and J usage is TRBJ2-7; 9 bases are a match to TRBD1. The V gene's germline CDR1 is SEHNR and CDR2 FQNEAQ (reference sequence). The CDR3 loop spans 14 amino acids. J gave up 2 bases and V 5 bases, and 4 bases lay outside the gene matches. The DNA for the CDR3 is TGTGCCAGCAGCCCCGGGACAGGGACCTACGAGCAGTACTTC. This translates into CASSPGTGTYEQYF.

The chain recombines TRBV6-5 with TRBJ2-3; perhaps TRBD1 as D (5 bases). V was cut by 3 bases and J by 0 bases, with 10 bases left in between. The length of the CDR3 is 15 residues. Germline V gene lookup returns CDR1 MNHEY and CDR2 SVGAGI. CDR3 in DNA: TGTGCCAGCAGTTATGCGGACACCAGCACAGATACGCAGTATTTT. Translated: CASSYADTSTDTQYF.

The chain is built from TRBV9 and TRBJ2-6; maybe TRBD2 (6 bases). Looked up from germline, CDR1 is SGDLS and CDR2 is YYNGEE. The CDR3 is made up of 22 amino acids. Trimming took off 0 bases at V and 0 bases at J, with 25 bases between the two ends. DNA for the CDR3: TGTGCCAGCAGCGTAGTCGGGGGAGTTACACTCCACCCGCCCTCTGGGGCCAACGTCCTGACTTTC. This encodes CASSVVGGVTLHPPSGANVLTF.

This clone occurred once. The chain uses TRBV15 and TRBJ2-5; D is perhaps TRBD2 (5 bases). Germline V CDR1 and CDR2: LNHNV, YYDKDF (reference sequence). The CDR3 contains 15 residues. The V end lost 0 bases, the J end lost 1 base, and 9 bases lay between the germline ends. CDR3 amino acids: CATSRDGSGQETQYF. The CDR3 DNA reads TGTGCCACCAGCAGAGATGGCAGCGGCCAAGAGACCCAGTACTTC.

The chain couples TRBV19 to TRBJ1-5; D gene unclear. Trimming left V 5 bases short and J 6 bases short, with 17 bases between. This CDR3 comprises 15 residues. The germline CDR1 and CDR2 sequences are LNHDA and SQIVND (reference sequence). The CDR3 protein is CASSLRPGGSQPQHF. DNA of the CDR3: TGTGCCAGTAGTTTGAGACCGGGAGGGAGTCAGCCCCAGCATTTT.

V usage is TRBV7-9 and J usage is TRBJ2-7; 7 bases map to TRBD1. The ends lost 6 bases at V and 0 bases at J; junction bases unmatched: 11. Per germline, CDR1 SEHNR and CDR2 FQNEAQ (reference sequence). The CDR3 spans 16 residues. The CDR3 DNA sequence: TGTGCCAGCAGAAATTACAAGGACAGGAACTCCTACGAGCAGTACTTC. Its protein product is CASRNYKDRNSYEQYF.

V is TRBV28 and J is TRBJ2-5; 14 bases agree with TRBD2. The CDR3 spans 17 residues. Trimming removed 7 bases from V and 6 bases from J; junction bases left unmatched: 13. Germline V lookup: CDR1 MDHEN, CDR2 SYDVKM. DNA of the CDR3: TGTGCCAGCACCACTTATGGGACTAGCGGGAGAAGGAAGACCCAGTACTTC. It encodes CASTTYGTSGRRKTQYF.

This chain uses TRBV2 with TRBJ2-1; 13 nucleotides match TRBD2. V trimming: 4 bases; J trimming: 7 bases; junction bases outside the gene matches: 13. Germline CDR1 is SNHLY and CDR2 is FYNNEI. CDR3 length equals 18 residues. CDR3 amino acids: CASSVTSGGFRKWNEQFF. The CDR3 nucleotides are TGTGCCAGCAGTGTGACTAGCGGGGGGTTCCGAAAGTGGAATGAGCAGTTCTTC.

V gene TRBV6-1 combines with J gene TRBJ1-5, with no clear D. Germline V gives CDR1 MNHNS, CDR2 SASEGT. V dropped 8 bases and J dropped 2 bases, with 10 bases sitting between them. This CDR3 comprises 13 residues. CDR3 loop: CASGVERNQPQHF. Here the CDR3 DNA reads TGTGCCAGCGGTGTGGAGCGCAATCAGCCCCAGCATTTT.

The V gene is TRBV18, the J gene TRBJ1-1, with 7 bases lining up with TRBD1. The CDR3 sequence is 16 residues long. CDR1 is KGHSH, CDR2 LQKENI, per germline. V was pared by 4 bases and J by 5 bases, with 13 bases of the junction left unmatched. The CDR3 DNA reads TGTGCCAGCTCACGGCCGCCAGGGGGGATTGGGACTGAAGCTTTCTTT. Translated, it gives CASSRPPGGIGTEAFF.

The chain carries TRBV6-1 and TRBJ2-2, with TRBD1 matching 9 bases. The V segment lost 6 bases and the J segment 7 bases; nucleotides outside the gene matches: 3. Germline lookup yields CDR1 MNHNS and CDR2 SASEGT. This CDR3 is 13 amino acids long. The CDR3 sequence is CASRQGADGELFF. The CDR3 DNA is TGTGCCAGCAGACAGGGGGCAGACGGGGAGCTGTTTTTT.

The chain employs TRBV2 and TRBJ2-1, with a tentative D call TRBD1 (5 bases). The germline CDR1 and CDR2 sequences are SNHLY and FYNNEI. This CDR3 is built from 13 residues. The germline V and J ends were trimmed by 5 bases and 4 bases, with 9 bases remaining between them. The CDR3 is CASSRDRYNEQFF. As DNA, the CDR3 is TGTGCCAGCAGTCGCGACAGATACAATGAGCAGTTCTTC.

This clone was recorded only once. In DNA form, the CDR3 reads TGTGCCAGCAGCTCCCGGGGGTACGAGCAGTACTTC. Its protein product is CASSSRGYEQYF. The chain uses TRBV13 and TRBJ2-7, with a possible D match to TRBD2 (6 bases). Deletions cut 4 bases from V and 4 bases from J, with 8 bases between. CDR3 size: 12 residues. Germline V gene sequence: CDR1 PRHDT, CDR2 FYEKMQ (reference sequence).

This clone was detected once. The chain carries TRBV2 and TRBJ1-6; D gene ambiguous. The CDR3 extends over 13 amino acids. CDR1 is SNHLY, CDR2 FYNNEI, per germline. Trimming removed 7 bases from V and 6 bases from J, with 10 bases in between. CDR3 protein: CASKAQPNSPLHF. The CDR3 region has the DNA TGTGCCAGCAAGGCACAGCCTAATTCACCCCTCCACTTT.

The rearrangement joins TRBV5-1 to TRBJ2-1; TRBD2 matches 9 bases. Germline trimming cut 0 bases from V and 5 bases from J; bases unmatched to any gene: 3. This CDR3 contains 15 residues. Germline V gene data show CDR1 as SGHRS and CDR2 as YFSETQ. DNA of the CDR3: TGCGCCAGCAGCTTGGGACTAGCGGTGCACAATGAGCAGTTCTTC. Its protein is CASSLGLAVHNEQFF.